The T cell receptor (beta chain) under discussion was sequenced for a study of Ad26.COV2.S vaccination and SARS-CoV-2 variants. The overall study: The study gave Ad26.COV2.S intramuscularly, once or twice 56 days apart. Study-level results: Spike-specific CD8+ and CD4+ T cell responses reportedly showed substantial breadth after vaccination. Comparability of non-spike TCR breadth was observed across vaccine and placebo recipients.

Of note for this clone: Its antigen is not known.

The V gene lost 6 bases and the J gene lost 4 bases, with 27 bases spanning the gap. Germline V gene sequence: CDR1 LGHDT, CDR2 YNNKEL (reference sequence). This CDR3 region has 18 residues. The treatment here: over 15 received Ad26.COV2.S at low or high dose, single or two shots; a few received placebo; per-sample allocation not given. Samples analyzed were those drawn on day 63 after the first vaccine or placebo injection. A Boston donor was an adult aged 18-55 years. Measured with immunoSEQ multiplex PCR; TCRdb has only the in-frame clones, and not every one. Of roughly 680,000 clones in the sample, around 92% were seen once.

The sample here was peripheral blood, taken in a trial of Ad26.COV2.S vaccine versus placebo. The TCR comes from a person between 18 and 59 years old who received the Ad26.COV2.S COVID-19 vaccine or a placebo. V and J are TRBV3-1 (or the pseudogene TRBV3-2) and TRBJ2-5; D possibly matches TRBD1 or TRBD2 (7 bases each). The CDR3 sequence is CASSRNRGREDGGETQYF. CDR3 nucleotide sequence: TGTGCCAGCAGTCGCAACAGGGGACGGGAGGACGGGGGAGAGACCCAGTACTTC.